One T cell receptor beta chain is described in this entry. The data were obtained in a study of blood T cell repertoires in COVID-19. Study-level information: Acute and convalescent COVID-19 samples came from the United States, Italy and Spain. Nucleic acid was either cDNA or gDNA, and it came from T cells, B-cell-depleted T cells, or PBMCs.

In the authors' methods: Counts of nucleated cells, estimated from reference gene primer amplification, were obtained. TCRdb's copy holds only in-frame clones and misses some; the assay was immunoSEQ multiplex PCR. V, J and clone size derive from that table, while D and trimming were established from the DNA sequence. The sample lists approximately 170,000 clones, approximately 87% seen once, with about a tenth in the top ten. There are 13 residues in the CDR3. Germline CDR1 is MNHEY and CDR2 is SVGEGT. V was cut by 2 bases and J by 5 bases, with 10 bases left in between. Seattle cases were enrolled at active infection and followed longitudinally.

The source material was peripheral blood. The source is a woman aged 55-69 years with COVID-19, enrolled during active disease. This chain uses TRBV6-2 or TRBV6-3 with TRBJ2-7; the D is unclear. The CDR3 region has the DNA TGTGCCAGCAGTTACCCTGGAGAGAACGAGCAGTACTTC. Translation gives CASSYPGENEQYF.